This TCR beta chain came from a study of T cell responses to AZD1222 COVID-19 vaccine. The study's findings and limits: When two AZD1222 doses had been given, Spike-specific TCR breadth and depth rose. Donors in the cohort were predominantly white British and more often female, and clonal diversity was possibly underestimated. Regions 160-218 and 743-854 dominated among vaccine-associated CD4 TCRs spanning spike. None of the repertoires were sampled until the peak T cell response had passed.

About this clone: Its antigen is unidentified.

The germline V gene has CDR1 LNHDA and CDR2 SQIVND (reference sequence). J was trimmed by 2 bases and V by 9 bases; bases with no gene match: 4. The CDR3 covers 14 residues. Profiled with immunoSEQ multiplex PCR; TCRdb holds only in-frame clones, not every one. In the table there are more than 150,000 clones, more than 80% of which are singletons. The sequencing here drew on peripheral blood, taken on day 0 of AZD1222 vaccination. V gene TRBV19 combines with J gene TRBJ1-3, with 10 bases identical to TRBD1. The TCR sequence derives from an adult in good health. This CDR3 reads CASRGQGPGNTIYF. CDR3 DNA: TGTGCCAGCAGGGGACAGGGGCCTGGAAACACCATATATTTT. Using reference TRBV19 and TRBJ1-3 for the parts outside the CDR3, the full variable domain is DGGITQSPKYLFRKEGQNVTLSCEQNLNHDAMYWYRQDPGQGLRLIYYSQIVNDFQKGDIAEGYSVSREKKESFPLTVTSAQKNPTAFYLCASRGQGPGNTIYFGEGSWLTVV.